These 3 T cell receptor beta chains share one sample of origin, sequenced in a study of patients and donors after allogeneic stem cell transplantation. Via MiXCR, TCRdb re-called the RT-PCR reads, giving one row per CDR3 protein. This sample yields hundreds of thousands of distinct CDR3 sequences, of which roughly 15% are seen a single time; roughly 12% belongs to the top ten. Input material: blood, either unsorted or a sorted T cell fraction (not recorded which). The receptor set was obtained from a human donor who was either an allogeneic HSCT recipient or a stem cell or donor lymphocyte infusion donor (not recorded which). It is not recorded whose cells these are; they may come from a transplant donor.

In its sample, this clonotype was seen many times. J is TRBJ2-2 and V is TRBV12-3 or TRBV12-4; D is possibly TRBD2 (5 bases). Trimming shortened V by 2 bases and J by 5 bases, and 15 bases separated the two germline ends. The CDR3 runs to 16 residues. The CDR3 here is CASSLSSGVKTGELFF. CDR3 DNA: TGTGCCAGCAGTTTATCCTCCGGGGTTAAAACCGGGGAGCTGTTTTTT.

This clonotype was counted ten times or more. The chain joins TRBV14 to TRBJ2-5; D not certain. Between the trimmed V and J ends, which lost 1 base and 2 bases, there was a span of 8 bases. The CDR3 runs 14 residues. Germline V lookup: CDR1 SGHDN, CDR2 FVKESK. The CDR3 protein is CASSQVNLQETQYF. CDR3 bases: TGTGCCAGCAGCCAAGTTAATCTTCAAGAGACCCAGTACTTC.

This clonotype was counted a few times. The chain employs TRBV23-1 and TRBJ2-3, with D tentatively TRBD1 or TRBD2 (6 bases each). TRBV23-1 is placed among ORFs of uncertain function. The CDR3 consists of 14 residues. Trimming took 11 bases from V and 0 from J, leaving 15 bases between them. CDR3 region: CALSGGYSTDTQYF. The CDR3 coding sequence is TGCGCCCTCTCCGGGGGCTATAGCACAGATACGCAGTATTTT.